The clone carrying this T cell receptor (beta chain) came up a few times. Antigen specificity is unknown. Together with a sample-barcoded 5' primer, a J-beta primer mix was included in a second PCR lasting about 6 to 11 cycles. All samples yielded 2.5 million or more CDR3-containing paired-end reads. TCRdb recomputed calls from the 5' RACE reads with MiXCR, one row per CDR3 protein. The sample includes around 1,800,000 distinct CDR3 sequences, more than 35% seen only once; the top ten take roughly 23%. The sample originates from a study of blood T cells in healthy people across ages. Study-wide context: Template switching retrieved approximately one barcoded beta molecule for each two T cells. Study-wide points: Possibly, changes in expanded clonotypes were confounded because donor CMV status was unknown.

The CDR3 spans 14 residues. The germline V gene has CDR1 SQVTM and CDR2 ANQGSEA. Trimming stripped 3 bases from V and 5 bases from J, with 14 bases between. The sequencing sample was made of blood. This clonotype was sampled from a human donor in good health. V and J are TRBV29-1 and TRBJ2-1; D perhaps matches TRBD1 (7 bases). CDR3 residues: CSVESGGLNNEQFF. The CDR3 coding sequence is TGCAGCGTTGAGTCAGGGGGGCTCAACAATGAGCAGTTCTTC.